This record looks at one T cell receptor (beta chain) sequence and its context. This clone was counted at least ten times. Its binding antigen is unknown. The record has no base qualities; no much larger clone is one base away. None of the patients had been given any treatment before thyroid surgery. Patient clinical samples collected from about 2012 to 2018 were retrospectively analysed using T-cell receptor beta sequencing. This sample is drawn from a study of metastatic and nonmetastatic thyroid tumors (dated by TCRdb to 2020 to 2022). Concerning the study at large: The researchers compared repertoires between peripheral blood samples and tumor or nodule tissue samples from patients with malignant or benign thyroid disease.

Relative to germline, V is 7 bases shorter and J is 1 base shorter, with 10 bases between their ends. The CDR3 goes from the cysteine to the phenylalanine over 13 residues. Only the CDR3 DNA is retained, 39 bases long and in frame from the first base. Per the germline V gene, SNHLY is the CDR1 and FYNNEI is the CDR2. The library was made by PCR. Sequencing instrument: Illumina HiSeq 4000. High-throughput sequencing was used to profile the TCR beta-chain CDR3 region of every patient. The published analysis was carried out like this. The researchers built a classifier to tell apart papillary thyroid cancer patients with distant metastasis, based on CDR3 differences among clinicopathological groups. The Shannon index was used to measure repertoire diversity, and the Morisita-Horn index was used to measure how similar tumor and blood repertoires were. Starting from the raw public reads, TCRdb applied fastp trimming at Q25, assembled clones with MiXCR and retained in-frame beta chains. In this record, the V and J calls reflect TCRdb's handling and not the investigators' own analysis. This sample gives approximately 50,000 clones in total; 20% of them show up just once. The top ten constitute about 3.9% of the sample.

Overall study outcomes, separate from this receptor: In both blood and tumor samples, TCR beta diversity was reported to be significantly higher in malignant tumors than in benign nodules.

The specimen was blood. The TCR was taken from a female donor with papillary thyroid cancer or a benign thyroid nodule (not recorded which). Some clones in this sample may be carry-over from other donors' samples. Recombination linked TRBV2 to TRBJ1-1; there is no confident call for the D gene. The CDR3 protein: CASNFPPNTEAFF. In nucleotide form, the sequence is TGTGCCAGCAATTTTCCACCGAACACTGAAGCTTTCTTT.